This T cell receptor (beta chain) was observed in a study of blood T cell repertoires in COVID-19. V was trimmed by 4 bases and J by 9 bases, leaving 19 bases between them. The CDR3 loop spans 15 amino acids. Germline loops: CDR1 LNHNV, CDR2 YYDKDF (reference sequence). Original data processing: The assay estimated nucleated cells by amplifying reference gene primers. Sequencing was performed with immunoSEQ multiplex PCR; in TCRdb, only in-frame clones are kept and a portion is missing. V and J calls plus clone size are reproduced from that table; the DNA served to infer D and trimming. Among some 380,000 clones listed, roughly 88% were seen once. Clinical histories supplied by participants themselves formed the basis of cohort assignment.

The receptor's source is a woman in her thirties or forties with acute COVID-19. Input material: PBMCs or T cells enriched from blood (not recorded which). V is TRBV15 and J is TRBJ2-4; the D gene is possibly TRBD2 (6 bases). The CDR3 DNA is TGTGCCACCAGCAACCGGGACCCACCCGGGGGCATTCAGTACTTC. Translation gives CATSNRDPPGGIQYF.